Each of the 17 T cell receptor beta chains below was sequenced from the same sample in a study of beta chain features in type 1 diabetes (dated by TCRdb to 2016 to 2018). These receptors' targets are unknown. Library construction relied on the immunoSEQ multiplex PCR assay. The High Capacity cDNA Reverse Transcription Kit was used to reverse transcribe all of the isolated RNA, meaning that expressed TCRB transcripts were what got sequenced. TCRdb retrieved this table from immuneACCESS and kept in-frame rearrangements only. Not all clones are present; in checked studies, unresolved V genes account for under half, and no reason is known for the remainder. For this sample there are hundreds of thousands of clones; 10% to 15% appear just once. Jointly, the top ten make up roughly 0.0097% of the sample. What the research found in general, with its limitations: In all four CD4+ subsets, TCRB CDR3 length was moderately but significantly shorter in type 1 diabetes patients.

The sequencing input was naive CD4+ T cells from blood. The cell subset or site label on this specimen signifies: true naive CD4+ T cells. The receptors here all came from a young woman with type 1 diabetes.

The genes are TRBV21-1 and TRBJ2-1; the listed D gene, TRBD2, was not tested against the DNA. TRBV21-1 is listed as a pseudogene. The length of the CDR3 is 17 residues. The CDR3 DNA sequence: TGTGCCAGCAGCCAAGGGGGACTAGCGGGAGGGCGGAATGAGCAGTTCTTC. This sequence encodes CASSQGGLAGGRNEQFF.

The chain recombines TRBV5-1 with TRBJ1-4; a possible D gene is TRBD1 (6 bases). V dropped 4 bases and J dropped 8 bases, with 15 bases sitting between them. Germline CDR1 SGHRS, CDR2 YFSETQ. The CDR3 sequence is 14 residues long. Written as DNA, the CDR3 is TGCGCCAGCAGCAACCTAAAGGGGGGGGAAAAACTGTTTTTT. Translating it yields CASSNLKGGEKLFF.

In this sample, this clone turned up a few times. The rearrangement links TRBV25-1 to TRBJ1-1, with D perhaps TRBD1 (6 bases). V was trimmed by 3 bases and J by 1 base, leaving 9 bases between them. This CDR3 region has 14 residues. Germline CDR1 reads MGHDK; CDR2 reads SYGVNS. CDR3 loop: CASSEGGRNTEAFF. The CDR3 DNA is TGTGCCAGCAGTGAGGGGGGGCGGAACACTGAAGCTTTCTTT.

In this sample, this clone turned up a few times. V gene TRBV7-3 combines with J gene TRBJ1-1; TRBD1 is a possible D gene (6 bases). Germline V gene lookup returns CDR1 SGHTA and CDR2 FQGTGA. With 5 bases removed from V and 0 bases from J, the gap between germline ends came to 10 bases. CDR3 length: 14 amino acids. The CDR3 reads CASSPGTLNTEAFF. The CDR3 bases are TGTGCCAGCAGCCCCGGGACACTGAACACTGAAGCTTTCTTT.

This clone was seen more than once but under ten times. V is TRBV28 and J is TRBJ1-4; D not resolved. Looked up from germline, CDR1 is MDHEN and CDR2 is SYDVKM. V gave up 7 bases and J gave up 4 bases, with 10 bases separating them. This CDR3 is built from 13 residues. The CDR3 region has the DNA TGTGCCAGCACAAGCACCTATAATGAAAAACTGTTTTTT. Translation: CASTSTYNEKLFF.

This clone has just a few counts. The rearrangement links TRBV14 to TRBJ2-2; TRBD2 is a possible D gene (6 bases). The V gene's germline CDR1 is SGHDN and CDR2 FVKESK. Trimming cost V 0 bases and J 2 bases, with 10 bases left between them. This CDR3 has 16 amino acids. The CDR3 sequence: CASSQDIGTNTGELFF. CDR3 nucleotides: TGTGCCAGCAGCCAAGATATTGGGACTAACACCGGGGAGCTGTTTTTT.

This clone showed up just a few times. This chain joins TRBV5-6 and TRBJ2-2; TRBD1 agrees at 7 bases. Germline values: CDR1 SGHDT, CDR2 YYEEEE. Trimming took 5 bases from V and 6 from J; bases not matched to a gene: 4. This CDR3 has 13 residues. The CDR3 DNA follows: TGTGCCAGCAGGTACAGGGGTCCCGGGGAGCTGTTTTTT. Translated: CASRYRGPGELFF.

This chain joins TRBV5-4 and TRBJ2-7; D gene uncertain. CDR3 length equals 13 residues. The germline V gene encodes CDR1 SGHNT and CDR2 YYREEE (reference sequence). V was trimmed by 1 base and J by 4 bases, leaving 9 bases between them. CDR3 nucleotides: TGTGCCAGCAGCTTGACAGCCTCGTACGAGCAGTACTTC. The encoded protein is CASSLTASYEQYF. Together with reference TRBV5-4 and TRBJ2-7, the CDR3 gives the full variable domain: ETGVTQSPTHLIKTRGQQVTLRCSSQSGHNTVSWYQQALGQGPQFIFQYYREEENGRGNFPPRFSGLQFPNYSSELNVNALELDDSALYLCASSLTASYEQYFGPGTRLTVT.

This clone was detected only a few times. This chain uses TRBV11-2 with TRBJ2-5, with 7 bases aligning to TRBD2. This CDR3 contains 11 residues. Germline trimming cut 1 base from V and 14 bases from J; bases unmatched to any gene: 4. CDR1 is SGHAT, CDR2 FQNNGV, per germline. DNA of the CDR3: TGTGCCAGCAGCTTAGGCGGGACTACTTACTTC. Its translation: CASSLGGTTYF.

The sample holds a few counts of this clone. This sequence joins TRBV4-3 and TRBJ2-1; D is undetermined. V lost 0 bases to trimming and J lost 11 bases, with 11 bases between them. CDR1 and CDR2 from the germline V gene are LGHNA and YSLEER. CDR3 size: 13 residues. CDR3 protein: CASSQEEMSKQFF. The DNA for the CDR3 is TGCGCCAGCAGCCAAGAGGAGATGTCAAAGCAGTTCTTC.

The V call is TRBV5-4, the J call TRBJ1-4; D not resolved. Germline V gives CDR1 SGHNT, CDR2 YYREEE (reference sequence). The CDR3 has 15 amino acids. V was shortened by 0 bases and J by 8 bases, with 14 bases between the two germline ends. CDR3 bases: TGTGCCAGCAGCTTGGTCGGCGGAGAGGAAGAAAAACTGTTTTTT. It encodes CASSLVGGEEEKLFF.

This clone occurred a few times. The V gene is TRBV29-1, the J gene TRBJ2-3, with a weak D call TRBD1 (6 bases). This CDR3 spans 14 amino acids. The V gene's germline CDR1 is SQVTM and CDR2 ANQGSEA. The germline V and J ends were trimmed by 0 bases and 2 bases, with 9 bases remaining between them. The CDR3 sequence is CSVEEGQFTDTQYF. The CDR3 bases are TGCAGCGTTGAAGAAGGACAGTTCACAGATACGCAGTATTTT.

This clone showed up just a few times. The rearrangement uses TRBV30 and TRBJ2-1; D possibly corresponds to TRBD1 (6 bases). The V end was cut by 4 bases, the J end by 4 bases, with 8 bases between. The CDR3 covers 12 residues. Germline V lookup: CDR1 GTSNPN, CDR2 SVGIG (reference sequence). CDR3 amino acids: CAWTGAYNEQFF. The CDR3 bases are TGTGCCTGGACAGGGGCGTACAATGAGCAGTTCTTC.

This clone was seen more than once but under ten times. The rearrangement uses TRBV27 and TRBJ2-7, with 11 bases aligning to TRBD2. The germline V gene has CDR1 MNHEY and CDR2 SMNVEV (reference sequence). The CDR3 contains 15 residues. After removal of 5 bases from V and 3 bases from J, the junction contained 6 bases not matched to a gene. The chain's CDR3 is CASSPGTSGVYEQYF. In DNA form, the CDR3 reads TGTGCCAGCAGTCCGGGGACTAGCGGAGTCTACGAGCAGTACTTC.

In its sample, this clone was seen a few times. This rearrangement joins TRBV15 to TRBJ1-3; no reliable D call. Trimming left V 7 bases short and J 0 bases short, with 10 bases between. Looked up from germline, CDR1 is LNHNV and CDR2 is YYDKDF (reference sequence). The CDR3 spans 14 residues. The CDR3 bases are TGTGCCACCACCTATCTTTCCTCTGGAAACACCATATATTTT. The encoded protein is CATTYLSSGNTIYF.

The chain recombines TRBV18 with TRBJ1-2; the D is unclear. Deletions cut 2 bases from V and 4 bases from J, with 11 bases between. The CDR3 totals 14 residues. Germline-derived CDR1 and CDR2 are KGHSH and LQKENI. Here the CDR3 reads CASSPKRLSYGYTF. The CDR3 coding sequence is TGTGCCAGCTCACCAAAGCGGCTGTCCTATGGCTACACCTTC.

This clone was counted only a few times. The chain links TRBV9 to TRBJ2-1, with TRBD1 matching 8 bases. V dropped 3 bases and J dropped 2; count of bases not matched to a gene: 4. The CDR3 has 15 amino acids. CDR1 and CDR2 from the germline V gene are SGDLS and YYNGEE. The chain's CDR3 is CASSAQGQAYNEQFF. As DNA, the CDR3 is TGTGCCAGCAGCGCGCAGGGACAGGCCTACAATGAGCAGTTCTTC.